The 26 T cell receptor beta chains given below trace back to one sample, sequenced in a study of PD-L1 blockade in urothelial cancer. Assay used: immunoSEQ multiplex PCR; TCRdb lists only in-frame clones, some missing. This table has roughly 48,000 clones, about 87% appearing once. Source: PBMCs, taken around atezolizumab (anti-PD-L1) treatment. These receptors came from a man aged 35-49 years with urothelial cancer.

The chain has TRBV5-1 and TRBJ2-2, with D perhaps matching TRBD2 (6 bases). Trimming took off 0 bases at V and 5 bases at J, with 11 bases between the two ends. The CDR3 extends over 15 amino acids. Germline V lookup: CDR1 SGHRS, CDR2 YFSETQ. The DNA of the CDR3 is TGCGCCAGCAGCTTGGGACTAGGAGGTACCGGGGAGCTGTTTTTT. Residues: CASSLGLGGTGELFF.

CDR3 coding DNA: TGTGCCAGCAGCTTACGACAGGGGACCGGTAATGAAAAACTGTTTTTT. As protein: CASSLRQGTGNEKLFF. V and J are TRBV7-9 and TRBJ1-4; 8 nucleotides agree with TRBD1. The CDR3 totals 16 residues. The ends lost 2 bases at V and 4 bases at J; junction bases unmatched: 6. The V gene's germline CDR1 is SEHNR and CDR2 FQNEAQ (reference sequence).

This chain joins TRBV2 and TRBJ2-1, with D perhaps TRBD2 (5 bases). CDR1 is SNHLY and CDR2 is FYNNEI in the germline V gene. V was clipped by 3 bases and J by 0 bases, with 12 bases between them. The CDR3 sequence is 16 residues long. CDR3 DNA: TGTGCCAGCAGTGACAGTCGAACTAGCTCCTACAATGAGCAGTTCTTC. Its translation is CASSDSRTSSYNEQFF.

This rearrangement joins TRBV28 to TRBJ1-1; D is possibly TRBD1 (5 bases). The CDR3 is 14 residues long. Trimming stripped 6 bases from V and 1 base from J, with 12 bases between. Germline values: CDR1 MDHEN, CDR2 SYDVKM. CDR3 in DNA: TGTGCCAGCAGCTTGGGGCGCGGGAACACTGAAGCTTTCTTT. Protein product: CASSLGRGNTEAFF. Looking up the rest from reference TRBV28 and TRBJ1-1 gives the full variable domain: DVKVTQSSRYLVKRTGEKVFLECVQDMDHENMFWYRQDPGLGLRLIYFSYDVKMKEKGDIPEGYSVSREKKERFSLILESASTNQTSMYLCASSLGRGNTEAFFGQGTRLTVV.

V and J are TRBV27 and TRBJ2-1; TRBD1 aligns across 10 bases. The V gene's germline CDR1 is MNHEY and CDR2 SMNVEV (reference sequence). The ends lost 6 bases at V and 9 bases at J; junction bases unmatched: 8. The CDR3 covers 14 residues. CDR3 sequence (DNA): TGTGCCAGCAGGGGACAGGGGTATACAATTGAGCAGTTCTTC. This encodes CASRGQGYTIEQFF.

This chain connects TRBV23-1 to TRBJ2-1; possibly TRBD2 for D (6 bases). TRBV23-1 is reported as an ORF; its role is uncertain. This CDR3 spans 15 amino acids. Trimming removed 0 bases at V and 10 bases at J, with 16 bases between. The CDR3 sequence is CASSQSRPNLAEQFF. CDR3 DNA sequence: TGCGCCAGCAGTCAATCAAGGCCCAATCTAGCGGAGCAGTTCTTC.

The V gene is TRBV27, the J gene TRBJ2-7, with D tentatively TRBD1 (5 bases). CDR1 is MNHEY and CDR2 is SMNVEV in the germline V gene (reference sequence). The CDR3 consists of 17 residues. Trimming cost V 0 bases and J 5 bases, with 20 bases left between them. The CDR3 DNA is TGTGCCAGCAGTTTATCGCAGGGTCCCCTAGAGGCCCACGAGCAGTACTTC. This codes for CASSLSQGPLEAHEQYF.

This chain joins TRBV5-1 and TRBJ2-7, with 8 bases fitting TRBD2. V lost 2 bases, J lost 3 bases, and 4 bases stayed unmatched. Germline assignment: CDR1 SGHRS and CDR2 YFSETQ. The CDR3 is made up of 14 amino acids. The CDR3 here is CASSLEGLVYEQYF. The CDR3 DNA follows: TGCGCCAGCAGCTTAGAGGGACTAGTCTACGAGCAGTACTTC.

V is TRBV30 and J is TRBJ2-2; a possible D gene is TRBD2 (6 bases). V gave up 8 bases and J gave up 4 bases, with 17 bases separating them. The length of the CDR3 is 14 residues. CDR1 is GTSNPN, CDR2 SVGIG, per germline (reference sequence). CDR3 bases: TGTGCCCTAGCGATCGGGGTTGTCACCGGGGAGCTGTTTTTT. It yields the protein CALAIGVVTGELFF. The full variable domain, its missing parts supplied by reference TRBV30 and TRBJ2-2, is SQTIHQWPATLVQPVGSPLSLECTVEGTSNPNLYWYRQAAGRGLQLLFYSVGIGQISSEVPQNLSASRPQDRQFILSSKKLLLSDSGFYLCALAIGVVTGELFFGEGSRLTVL.

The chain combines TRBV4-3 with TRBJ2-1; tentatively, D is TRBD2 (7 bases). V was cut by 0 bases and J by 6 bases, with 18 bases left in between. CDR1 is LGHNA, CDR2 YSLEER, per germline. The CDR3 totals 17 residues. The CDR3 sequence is CASSQDLAAGAGNEQFF. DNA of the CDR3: TGCGCCAGCAGCCAAGATCTAGCGGCAGGGGCAGGCAATGAGCAGTTCTTC.

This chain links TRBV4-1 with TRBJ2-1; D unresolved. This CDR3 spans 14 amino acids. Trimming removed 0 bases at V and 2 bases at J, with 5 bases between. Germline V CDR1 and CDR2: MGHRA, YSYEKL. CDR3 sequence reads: CASSQELTYNEQFF. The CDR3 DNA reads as TGCGCCAGCAGCCAAGAACTCACCTACAATGAGCAGTTCTTC.

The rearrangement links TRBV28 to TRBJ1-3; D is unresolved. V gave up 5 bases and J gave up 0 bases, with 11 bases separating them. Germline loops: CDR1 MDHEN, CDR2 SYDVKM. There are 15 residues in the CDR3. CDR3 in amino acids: CASSVGSSSGNTIYF. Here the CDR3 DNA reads TGTGCCAGCAGTGTCGGTAGTAGCTCTGGAAACACCATATATTTT.

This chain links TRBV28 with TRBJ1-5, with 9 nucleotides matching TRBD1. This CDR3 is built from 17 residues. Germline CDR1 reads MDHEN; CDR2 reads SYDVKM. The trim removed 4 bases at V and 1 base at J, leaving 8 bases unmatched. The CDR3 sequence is CASSSLSGTGSNQPQHF. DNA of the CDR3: TGTGCCAGCAGTTCTTTGTCCGGGACAGGGAGCAATCAGCCCCAGCATTTT. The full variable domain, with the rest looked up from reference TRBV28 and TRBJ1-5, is DVKVTQSSRYLVKRTGEKVFLECVQDMDHENMFWYRQDPGLGLRLIYFSYDVKMKEKGDIPEGYSVSREKKERFSLILESASTNQTSMYLCASSSLSGTGSNQPQHFGDGTRLSIL.

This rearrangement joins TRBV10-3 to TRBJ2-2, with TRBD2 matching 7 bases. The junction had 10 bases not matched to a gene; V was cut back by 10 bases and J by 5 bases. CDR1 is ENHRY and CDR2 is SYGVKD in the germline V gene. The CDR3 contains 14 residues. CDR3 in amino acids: CATLGLADTGELFF. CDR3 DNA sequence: TGTGCCACTCTGGGGCTAGCGGATACCGGGGAGCTGTTTTTT.

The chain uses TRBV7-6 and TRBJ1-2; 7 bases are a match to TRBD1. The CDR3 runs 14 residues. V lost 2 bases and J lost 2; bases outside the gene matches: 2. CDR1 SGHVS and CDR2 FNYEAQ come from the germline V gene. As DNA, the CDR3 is TGTGCCAGCAGCTTATCAGGGGGAAACTATGGCTACACCTTC. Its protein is CASSLSGGNYGYTF.

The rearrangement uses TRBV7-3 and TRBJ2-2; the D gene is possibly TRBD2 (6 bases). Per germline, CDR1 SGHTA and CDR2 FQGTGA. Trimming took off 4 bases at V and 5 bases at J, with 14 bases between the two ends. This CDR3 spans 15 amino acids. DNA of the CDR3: TGTGCCAGCAGCTCCAACCGCGGAGGGACCGGGGAGCTGTTTTTT. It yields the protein CASSSNRGGTGELFF.

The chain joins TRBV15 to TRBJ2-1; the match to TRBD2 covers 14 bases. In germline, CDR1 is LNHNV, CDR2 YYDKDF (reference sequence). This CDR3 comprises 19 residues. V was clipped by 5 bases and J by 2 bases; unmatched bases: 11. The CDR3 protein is CATSAPGLAGASAYNEQFF. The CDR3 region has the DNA TGTGCCACCAGCGCTCCGGGACTAGCGGGAGCGTCAGCCTACAATGAGCAGTTCTTC.

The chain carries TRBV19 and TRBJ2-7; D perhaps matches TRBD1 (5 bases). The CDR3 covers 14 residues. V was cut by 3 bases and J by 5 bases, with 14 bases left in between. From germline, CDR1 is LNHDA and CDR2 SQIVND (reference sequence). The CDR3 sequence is CASSIDSSVDEQYF. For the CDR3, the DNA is TGTGCCAGTAGTATCGACAGCTCCGTAGACGAGCAGTACTTC.

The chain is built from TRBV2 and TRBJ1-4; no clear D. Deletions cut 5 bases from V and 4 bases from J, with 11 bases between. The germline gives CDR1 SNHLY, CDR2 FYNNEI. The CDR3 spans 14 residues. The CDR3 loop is CASSRREDNEKLFF. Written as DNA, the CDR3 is TGTGCCAGCAGTAGGAGGGAGGATAATGAAAAACTGTTTTTT.

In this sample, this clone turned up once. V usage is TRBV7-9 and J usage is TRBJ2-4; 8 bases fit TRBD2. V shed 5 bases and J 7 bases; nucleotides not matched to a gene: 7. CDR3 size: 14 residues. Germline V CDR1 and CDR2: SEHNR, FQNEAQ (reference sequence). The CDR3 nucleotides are TGTGCCAGCAGCCCCGGGGGGGGTTGGAACATTCAGTACTTC. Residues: CASSPGGGWNIQYF.

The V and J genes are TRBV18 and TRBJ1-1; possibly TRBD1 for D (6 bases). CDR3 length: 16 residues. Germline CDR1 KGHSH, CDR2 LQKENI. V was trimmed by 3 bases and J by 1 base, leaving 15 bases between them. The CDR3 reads CASSPIRGGGNTEAFF. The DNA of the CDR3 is TGTGCCAGCTCACCTATAAGAGGGGGGGGGAACACTGAAGCTTTCTTT.

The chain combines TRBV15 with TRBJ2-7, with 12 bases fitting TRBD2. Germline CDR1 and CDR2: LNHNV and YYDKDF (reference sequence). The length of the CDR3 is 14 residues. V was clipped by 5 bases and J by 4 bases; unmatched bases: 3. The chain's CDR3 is CATSPTSGSYEQYF. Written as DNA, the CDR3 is TGTGCCACCAGCCCGACTAGCGGGAGTTACGAGCAGTACTTC.

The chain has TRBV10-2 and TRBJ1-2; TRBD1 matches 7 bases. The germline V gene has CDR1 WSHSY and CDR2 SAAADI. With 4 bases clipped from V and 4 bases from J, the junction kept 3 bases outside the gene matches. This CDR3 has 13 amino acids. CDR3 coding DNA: TGCGCCAGCAGTGGGACAGGCATCTATGGCTACACCTTC. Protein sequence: CASSGTGIYGYTF.

The CDR3 DNA reads as TGCGCCAGCAGCCGCCCGGGACAGTCCTCTGGGGCCAACGTCCTGACTTTC. Translation: CASSRPGQSSGANVLTF. This chain joins TRBV4-1 and TRBJ2-6, with TRBD1 matching 7 bases. The trim removed 4 bases at V and 0 bases at J, leaving 6 bases unmatched. Germline V CDR1 and CDR2: MGHRA, YSYEKL. This CDR3 comprises 17 residues.

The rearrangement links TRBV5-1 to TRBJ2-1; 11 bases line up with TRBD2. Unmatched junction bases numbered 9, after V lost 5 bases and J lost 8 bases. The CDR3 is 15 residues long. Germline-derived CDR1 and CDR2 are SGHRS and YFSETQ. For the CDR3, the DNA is TGCGCCAGCAGACCTCTAGCGGGAGGTGGGTATGAGCAGTTCTTC. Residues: CASRPLAGGGYEQFF. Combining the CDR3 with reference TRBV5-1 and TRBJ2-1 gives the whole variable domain KAGVTQTPRYLIKTRGQQVTLSCSPISGHRSVSWYQQTPGQGLQFLFEYFSETQRNKGNFPGRFSGRQFSNSRSEMNVSTLELGDSALYLCASRPLAGGGYEQFFGPGTRLTVL.

CDR3 loop: CASRAGPRGNIQYF. The CDR3 DNA sequence: TGTGCCAGCAGGGCCGGACCCCGGGGAAACATTCAGTACTTC. The chain employs TRBV28 and TRBJ2-4; perhaps TRBD2 as D (5 bases). Per germline, CDR1 MDHEN and CDR2 SYDVKM. The V gene lost 6 bases and the J gene lost 6 bases, with 15 bases spanning the gap. The CDR3 totals 14 residues.